The 15 T cell receptor beta chains below come from one sample, sequenced in a study of radiotherapy plus CTLA-4 blockade in lung cancer. Clones were read by immunoSEQ multiplex PCR, and TCRdb kept only the in-frame ones, dropping some. The sample lists 42,000 or so clones, roughly three quarters occurring once. Source: peripheral blood, taken from a patient treated with radiotherapy plus ipilimumab. The source is a human donor with non-small cell lung cancer that progressed on radiotherapy plus ipilimumab.

The J gene is TRBJ1-1, the V gene TRBV15, with 9 bases identical to TRBD1. V was clipped by 4 bases and J by 11 bases; unmatched bases: 8. This CDR3 has 13 amino acids. Germline V gene data show CDR1 as LNHNV and CDR2 as YYDKDF (reference sequence). This chain's CDR3 is CATSNDRGLDAFF. CDR3 DNA: TGTGCCACCAGCAACGACAGGGGGTTAGACGCTTTCTTT.

The chain employs TRBV5-1 and TRBJ1-1; no firm D call. CDR3 size: 13 residues. Germline CDR1 reads SGHRS; CDR2 reads YFSETQ. Deletions cut 4 bases from V and 0 bases from J, with 7 bases between. Here the CDR3 DNA reads TGCGCCAGCAGCGTACAGCTGAACACTGAAGCTTTCTTT. It codes for CASSVQLNTEAFF.

This clone was counted only a few times. CDR3 residues: CASRSATGGGNYGYTF. The CDR3 DNA sequence: TGTGCCAGCAGATCAGCTACAGGGGGCGGGAACTATGGCTACACCTTC. V and J are TRBV27 and TRBJ1-2, with 9 nucleotides matching TRBD1. V lost 6 bases and J lost 2; bases outside the gene matches: 10. Per germline, CDR1 MNHEY and CDR2 SMNVEV (reference sequence). The CDR3 extends over 16 amino acids.

This clone has only one observation. The rearrangement joins TRBV4-1 to TRBJ1-1; 10 bases match TRBD1. V dropped 5 bases and J dropped 1; count of bases not matched to a gene: 10. The CDR3 extends over 17 amino acids. Germline CDR1 is MGHRA and CDR2 is YSYEKL. The CDR3 bases are TGCGCCAGCAGCGCCCATAGGACAGGGGGTTCGAACACTGAAGCTTTCTTT. This sequence encodes CASSAHRTGGSNTEAFF.

This sequence joins TRBV15 and TRBJ2-1; TRBD2 matches at 11 bases. The ends lost 1 base at V and 7 bases at J; junction bases unmatched: 12. Per the germline V gene, CDR1 is LNHNV and CDR2 is YYDKDF (reference sequence). This CDR3 has 18 residues. The CDR3 is CATSRGELAGEKGNEQFF. CDR3 in DNA: TGTGCCACCAGCAGAGGGGAACTAGCGGGGGAAAAGGGGAATGAGCAGTTCTTC.

V and J are TRBV5-6 and TRBJ1-2; tentative D call: TRBD1 (6 bases). Trimming took off 0 bases at V and 0 bases at J, with 12 bases between the two ends. From germline, CDR1 is SGHDT and CDR2 YYEEEE. The CDR3 is made up of 16 amino acids. The CDR3 loop reads CASSLDANRANYGYTF. The CDR3 coding sequence is TGTGCCAGCAGCTTGGACGCGAACAGGGCTAACTATGGCTACACCTTC.

V and J are TRBV9 and TRBJ2-5, with D possibly being TRBD1 (6 bases). V shed 0 bases and J shed 2 bases, with 14 bases lying between them. The CDR3 loop spans 16 amino acids. Germline values: CDR1 SGDLS, CDR2 YYNGEE. This chain's CDR3 is CASSVGGWGPQETQYF. Here the CDR3 DNA reads TGTGCCAGCAGCGTAGGGGGGTGGGGGCCTCAAGAGACCCAGTACTTC.

This chain uses TRBV27 with TRBJ1-3, with 7 bases that match TRBD1. The CDR3 sequence is 18 residues long. The germline V gene has CDR1 MNHEY and CDR2 SMNVEV (reference sequence). V shed 5 bases, J shed 0 bases, and the junction held 13 bases outside the gene matches. CDR3 loop: CASSPNPWTGNSGNTIYF. The CDR3 nucleotides are TGTGCCAGCAGTCCAAACCCCTGGACAGGAAACTCTGGAAACACCATATATTTT.

V and J are TRBV9 and TRBJ2-1, with 9 nucleotides matching TRBD2. V gave up 4 bases and J gave up 6 bases; unmatched junction bases: 5. The CDR3 has 14 residues. Germline values: CDR1 SGDLS, CDR2 YYNGEE. The CDR3: CASSFAGGINEQFF. CDR3 sequence (DNA): TGTGCCAGCAGCTTCGCGGGGGGGATCAATGAGCAGTTCTTC. Based on the CDR3 plus reference TRBV9 and TRBJ2-1, the full variable domain is DSGVTQTPKHLITATGQRVTLRCSPRSGDLSVYWYQQSLDQGLQFLIQYYNGEERAKGNILERFSAQQFPDLHSELNLSSLELGDSALYFCASSFAGGINEQFFGPGTRLTVL.

V is TRBV19 and J is TRBJ1-4; no definite D call. The CDR3 loop spans 16 amino acids. V shed 5 bases and J shed 4 bases, with 17 bases lying between them. Germline lookup yields CDR1 LNHDA and CDR2 SQIVND (reference sequence). The DNA of the CDR3 is TGTGCCAGTAGTCTCCCGCGAGGGCGGATTAATGAAAAACTGTTTTTT. Amino acid sequence: CASSLPRGRINEKLFF.

The chain is built from TRBV19 and TRBJ1-1; D may be TRBD1 (5 bases). With 1 base removed from V and 5 bases from J, the gap between germline ends came to 11 bases. The CDR3 is 14 residues long. Germline CDR1 reads LNHDA; CDR2 reads SQIVND (reference sequence). DNA for the CDR3: TGTGCCAGTAGTATAGTCGGGGGGGGGACTGAAGCTTTCTTT. Amino acids: CASSIVGGGTEAFF.

This clone occurred once. The genes are TRBV2 and TRBJ1-2, with 7 bases identical to TRBD1. The CDR3 extends over 19 amino acids. Germline lookup yields CDR1 SNHLY and CDR2 FYNNEI. V was clipped by 0 bases and J by 0 bases; unmatched bases: 13. The CDR3 DNA sequence: TGTGCCAGCAGTGAAGCGATCAGACCGACAGGGCTAGCTAACTATGGCTACACCTTC. Its protein product is CASSEAIRPTGLANYGYTF. Based on the CDR3 plus reference TRBV2 and TRBJ1-2, the full variable domain is EPEVTQTPSHQVTQMGQEVILRCVPISNHLYFYWYRQILGQKVEFLVSFYNNEISEKSEIFDDQFSVERPDGSNFTLKIRSTKLEDSAMYFCASSEAIRPTGLANYGYTFGSGTRLTVV.

The rearrangement links TRBV9 to TRBJ1-1; D perhaps matches TRBD1 (5 bases). Per the germline V gene, CDR1 is SGDLS and CDR2 is YYNGEE. This CDR3 spans 13 amino acids. The V and J ends lost 2 bases and 3 bases respectively, with 8 bases between them. This chain's CDR3 is CASSVRGDTEAFF. CDR3 DNA sequence: TGTGCCAGCAGCGTCCGGGGGGACACTGAAGCTTTCTTT.

V gene TRBV4-1 combines with J gene TRBJ2-7, with TRBD2 identical over 8 bases. The germline V gene has CDR1 MGHRA and CDR2 YSYEKL. The CDR3 totals 14 residues. J gave up 5 bases and V 6 bases, and 9 bases lay outside the gene matches. This chain's CDR3 is CASSREGVRNEQYF. The CDR3 nucleotides are TGCGCCAGCAGTCGGGAGGGAGTAAGAAACGAGCAGTACTTC.

The J gene is TRBJ2-5, the V gene TRBV7-3; the D is unclear. V was shortened by 3 bases and J by 5 bases, with 10 bases between the two germline ends. The CDR3 spans 13 residues. CDR1 is SGHTA and CDR2 is FQGTGA in the germline V gene. The CDR3: CASSLGPRETQYF. The CDR3 DNA sequence: TGTGCCAGCAGCTTGGGCCCAAGGGAGACCCAGTACTTC.